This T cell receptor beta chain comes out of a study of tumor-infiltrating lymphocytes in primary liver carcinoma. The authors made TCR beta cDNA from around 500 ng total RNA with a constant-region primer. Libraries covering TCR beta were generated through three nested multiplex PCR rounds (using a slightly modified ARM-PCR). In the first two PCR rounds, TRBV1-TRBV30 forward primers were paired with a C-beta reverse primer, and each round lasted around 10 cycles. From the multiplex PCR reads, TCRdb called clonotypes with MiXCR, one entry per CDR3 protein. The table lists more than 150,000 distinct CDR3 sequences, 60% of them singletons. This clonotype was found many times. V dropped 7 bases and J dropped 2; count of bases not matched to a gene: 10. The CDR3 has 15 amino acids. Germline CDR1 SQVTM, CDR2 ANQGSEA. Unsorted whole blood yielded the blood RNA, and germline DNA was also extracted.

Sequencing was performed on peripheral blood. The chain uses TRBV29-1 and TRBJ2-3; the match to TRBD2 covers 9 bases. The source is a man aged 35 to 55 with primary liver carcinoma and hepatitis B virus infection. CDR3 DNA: TGCAGCGCCCGAGGACTAGCGAGTTCCACAGATACGCAGTATTTT. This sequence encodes CSARGLASSTDTQYF.